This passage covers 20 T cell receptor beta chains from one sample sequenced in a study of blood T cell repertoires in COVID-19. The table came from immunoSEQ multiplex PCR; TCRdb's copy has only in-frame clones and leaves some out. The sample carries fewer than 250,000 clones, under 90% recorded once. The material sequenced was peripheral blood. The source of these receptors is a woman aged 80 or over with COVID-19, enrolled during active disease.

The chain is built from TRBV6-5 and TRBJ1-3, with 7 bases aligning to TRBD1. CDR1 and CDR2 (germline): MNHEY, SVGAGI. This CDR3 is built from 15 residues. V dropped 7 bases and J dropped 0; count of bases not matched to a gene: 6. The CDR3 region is CASILTGLSGNTIYF. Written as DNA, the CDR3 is TGTGCCAGCATTCTGACAGGGCTCTCTGGAAACACCATATATTTT.

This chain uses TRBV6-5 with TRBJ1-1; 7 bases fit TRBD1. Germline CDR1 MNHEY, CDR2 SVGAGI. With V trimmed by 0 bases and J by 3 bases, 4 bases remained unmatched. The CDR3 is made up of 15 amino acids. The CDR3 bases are TGTGCCAGCAGTTACTCGAGACAGGGAGACACTGAAGCTTTCTTT. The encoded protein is CASSYSRQGDTEAFF.

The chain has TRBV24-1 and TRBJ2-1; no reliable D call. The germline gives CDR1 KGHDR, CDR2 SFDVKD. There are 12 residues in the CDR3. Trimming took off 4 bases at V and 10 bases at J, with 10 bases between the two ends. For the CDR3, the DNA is TGTGCCACCAGTGACCTCGGCAGGGAGCAGTTCTTC. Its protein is CATSDLGREQFF.

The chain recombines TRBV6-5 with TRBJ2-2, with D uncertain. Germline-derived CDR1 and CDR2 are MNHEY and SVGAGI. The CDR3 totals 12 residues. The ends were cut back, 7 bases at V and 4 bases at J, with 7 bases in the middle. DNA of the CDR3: TGTGCCAGCACCTTCGTCACCGGGGAGCTGTTTTTT. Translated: CASTFVTGELFF.

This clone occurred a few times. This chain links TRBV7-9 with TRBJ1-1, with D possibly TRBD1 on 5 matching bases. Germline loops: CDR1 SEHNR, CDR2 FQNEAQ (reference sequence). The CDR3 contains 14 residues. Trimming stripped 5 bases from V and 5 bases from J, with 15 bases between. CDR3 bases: TGTGCCAGCAGCCCATCGGACCGGGGGACTGAAGCTTTCTTT. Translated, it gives CASSPSDRGTEAFF.

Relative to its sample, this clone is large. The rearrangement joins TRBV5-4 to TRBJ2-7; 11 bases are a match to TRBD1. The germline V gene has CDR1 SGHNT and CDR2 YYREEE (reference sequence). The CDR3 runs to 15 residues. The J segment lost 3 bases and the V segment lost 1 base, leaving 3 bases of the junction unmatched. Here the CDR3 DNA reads TGTGCCAGCAGCTTGCCGGGACAGGGGGTCTACGAGCAGTACTTC. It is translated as CASSLPGQGVYEQYF.

CDR3 coding DNA: TGTGCCAGCAGTTCGGGACAGAGGAACACCGGGGAGCTGTTTTTT. Amino acids: CASSSGQRNTGELFF. The rearrangement joins TRBV28 to TRBJ2-2; 7 bases agree with TRBD1. Germline V CDR1 and CDR2: MDHEN, SYDVKM. This CDR3 is built from 15 residues. With 4 bases clipped from V and 1 base from J, the junction kept 3 bases outside the gene matches.

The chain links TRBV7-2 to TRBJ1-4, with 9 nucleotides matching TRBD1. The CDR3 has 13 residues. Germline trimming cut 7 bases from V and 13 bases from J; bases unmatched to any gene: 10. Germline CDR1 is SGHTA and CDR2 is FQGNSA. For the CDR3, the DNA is TGTGCCAGCAACCCCGGGACAGGGAGTCGACTGTTTTTT. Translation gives CASNPGTGSRLFF.

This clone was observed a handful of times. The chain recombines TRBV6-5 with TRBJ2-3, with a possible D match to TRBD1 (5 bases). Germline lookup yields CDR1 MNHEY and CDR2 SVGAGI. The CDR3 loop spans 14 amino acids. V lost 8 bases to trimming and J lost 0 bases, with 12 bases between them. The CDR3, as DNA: TGTGCCAGCGCCCGGACAAAAAGCACAGATACGCAGTATTTT. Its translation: CASARTKSTDTQYF.

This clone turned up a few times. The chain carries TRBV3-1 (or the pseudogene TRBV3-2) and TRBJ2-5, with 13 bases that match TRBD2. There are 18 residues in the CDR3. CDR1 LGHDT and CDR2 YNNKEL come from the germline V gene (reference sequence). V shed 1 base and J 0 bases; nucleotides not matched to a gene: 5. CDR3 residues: CASSQAPGLAGYQETQYF. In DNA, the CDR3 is TGTGCCAGCAGCCAAGCCCCGGGACTAGCGGGGTACCAAGAGACCCAGTACTTC.

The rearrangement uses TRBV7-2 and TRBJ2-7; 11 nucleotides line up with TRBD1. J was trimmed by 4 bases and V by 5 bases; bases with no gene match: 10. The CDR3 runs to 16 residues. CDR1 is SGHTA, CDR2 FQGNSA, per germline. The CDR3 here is CASSRTGGILSYEQYF. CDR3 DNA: TGTGCCAGCAGCCGGACAGGGGGCATCCTGTCGTACGAGCAGTACTTC.

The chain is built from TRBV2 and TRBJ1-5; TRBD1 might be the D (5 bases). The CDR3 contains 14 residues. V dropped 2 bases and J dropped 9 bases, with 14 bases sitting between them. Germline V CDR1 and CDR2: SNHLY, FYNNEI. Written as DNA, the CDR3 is TGTGCCAGCAGTGAAAGGCAGGGCCCGGGGCCCCAGCATTTT. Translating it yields CASSERQGPGPQHF. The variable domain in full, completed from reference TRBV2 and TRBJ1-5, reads EPEVTQTPSHQVTQMGQEVILRCVPISNHLYFYWYRQILGQKVEFLVSFYNNEISEKSEIFDDQFSVERPDGSNFTLKIRSTKLEDSAMYFCASSERQGPGPQHFGDGTRLSIL.

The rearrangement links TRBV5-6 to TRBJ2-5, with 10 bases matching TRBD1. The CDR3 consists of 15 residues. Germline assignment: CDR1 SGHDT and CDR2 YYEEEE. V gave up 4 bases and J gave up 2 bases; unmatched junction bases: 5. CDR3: CASSKDRGQQETQYF. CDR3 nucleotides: TGTGCCAGCAGCAAAGACAGGGGGCAGCAAGAGACCCAGTACTTC.

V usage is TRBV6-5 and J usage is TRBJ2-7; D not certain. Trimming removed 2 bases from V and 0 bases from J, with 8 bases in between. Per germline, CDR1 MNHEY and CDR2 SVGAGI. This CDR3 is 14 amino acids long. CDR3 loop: CASSYPRGSYEQYV. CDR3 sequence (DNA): TGTGCCAGCAGTTACCCCCGCGGCTCCTACGAGCAGTACGTC.

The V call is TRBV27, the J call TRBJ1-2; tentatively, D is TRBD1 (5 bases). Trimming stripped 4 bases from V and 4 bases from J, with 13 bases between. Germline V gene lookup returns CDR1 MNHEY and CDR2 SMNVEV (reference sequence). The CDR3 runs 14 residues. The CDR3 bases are TGTGCCAGCAGTTCTGTCGACAGTCCCTATGGCTACACCTTC. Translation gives CASSSVDSPYGYTF.

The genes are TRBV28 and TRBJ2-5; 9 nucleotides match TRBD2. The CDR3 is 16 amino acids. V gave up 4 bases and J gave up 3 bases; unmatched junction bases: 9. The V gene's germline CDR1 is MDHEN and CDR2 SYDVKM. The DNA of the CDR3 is TGTGCCAGCAGTTCTCCTGGCGGGGGGGCCGAAGAGACCCAGTACTTC. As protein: CASSSPGGGAEETQYF. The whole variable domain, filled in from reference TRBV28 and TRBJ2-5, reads DVKVTQSSRYLVKRTGEKVFLECVQDMDHENMFWYRQDPGLGLRLIYFSYDVKMKEKGDIPEGYSVSREKKERFSLILESASTNQTSMYLCASSSPGGGAEETQYFGPGTRLLVL.

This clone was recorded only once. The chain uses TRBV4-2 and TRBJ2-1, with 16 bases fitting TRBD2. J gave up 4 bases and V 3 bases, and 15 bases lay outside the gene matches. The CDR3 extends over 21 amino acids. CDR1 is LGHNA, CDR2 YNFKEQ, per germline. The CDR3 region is CASSHLAGTSGGVLRYNEQFF. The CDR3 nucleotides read TGTGCCAGCAGCCATCTCGCCGGGACTAGCGGGGGGGTGCTTAGGTACAATGAGCAGTTCTTC.

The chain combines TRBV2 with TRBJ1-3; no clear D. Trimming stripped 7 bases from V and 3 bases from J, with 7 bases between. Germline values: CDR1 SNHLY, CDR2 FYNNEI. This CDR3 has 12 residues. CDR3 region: CASTDNGNTIYF. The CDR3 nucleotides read TGTGCCAGCACTGACAATGGAAACACCATATATTTT.

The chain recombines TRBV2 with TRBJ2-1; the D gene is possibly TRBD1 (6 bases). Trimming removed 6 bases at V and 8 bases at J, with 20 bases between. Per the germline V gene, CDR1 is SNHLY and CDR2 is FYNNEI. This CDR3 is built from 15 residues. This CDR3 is CASSLQGFGLDEQFF. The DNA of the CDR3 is TGTGCCAGCAGCCTACAGGGATTCGGGTTAGATGAGCAGTTCTTC. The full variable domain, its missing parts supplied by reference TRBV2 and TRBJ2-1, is EPEVTQTPSHQVTQMGQEVILRCVPISNHLYFYWYRQILGQKVEFLVSFYNNEISEKSEIFDDQFSVERPDGSNFTLKIRSTKLEDSAMYFCASSLQGFGLDEQFFGPGTRLTVL.

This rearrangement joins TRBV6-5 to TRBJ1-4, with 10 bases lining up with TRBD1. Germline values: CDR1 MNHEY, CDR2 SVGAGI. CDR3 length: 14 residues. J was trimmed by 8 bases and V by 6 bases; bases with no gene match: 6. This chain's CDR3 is CASSDGQGGEKLFF. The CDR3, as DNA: TGTGCCAGCAGCGATGGACAGGGGGGGGAAAAACTGTTTTTT.